Presented here are 13 T cell receptor beta chains from one specimen sequenced in a study of T cell clonotyping in hematopoietic cell transplantation. Profiled with immunoSEQ multiplex PCR; TCRdb holds only in-frame clones, not every one. The repertoire holds 12,000 to 15,000 clones, with about 94% as singletons. The sample was PBMCs, taken 30 days after allogeneic stem cell transplant. The origin of the receptors is a male patient aged 55-69 years who had an allogeneic stem cell transplant from an unrelated donor, so the T cells may come from the graft donor. Some clones in this sample may be carry-over from other donors' samples.

The J gene is TRBJ1-6, the V gene TRBV7-9, with TRBD1 as a possible D gene (6 bases). The V and J ends lost 5 bases and 8 bases respectively, with 13 bases between them. Germline CDR1 SEHNR, CDR2 FQNEAQ (reference sequence). The CDR3 loop spans 14 amino acids. For the CDR3, the DNA is TGTGCCAGCAGCCAAAAGGACAGCTATTCACCCCTCCACTTT. Translated: CASSQKDSYSPLHF. Full variable domain (rest looked up from reference TRBV7-9 and TRBJ1-6): DTGVSQNPRHKITKRGQNVTFRCDPISEHNRLYWYRQTLGQGPEFLTYFQNEAQLEKSRLLSDRFSAERPKGSFSTLEIQRTEQGDSAMYLCASSQKDSYSPLHFGNGTRLTVT.

This chain uses TRBV27 with TRBJ1-2; no clear D. Trimming left V 6 bases short and J 6 bases short, with 11 bases between. The CDR3 spans 12 residues. Germline CDR1 reads MNHEY; CDR2 reads SMNVEV (reference sequence). The CDR3 DNA reads as TGTGCCAGCAGCAGGTCGGGGAATGGCTACACCTTC. Amino acid sequence: CASSRSGNGYTF.

The rearrangement links TRBV11-1 to TRBJ1-1; D perhaps matches TRBD1 (6 bases). Looked up from germline, CDR1 is SGHAT and CDR2 is FQDESV (reference sequence). Trimming shortened V by 3 bases and J by 1 base, and 9 bases separated the two germline ends. The CDR3 extends over 14 amino acids. The CDR3 DNA follows: TGTGCCAGCAGCTTGGAACAGGGGAACACTGAAGCTTTCTTT. The encoded protein is CASSLEQGNTEAFF.

V and J are TRBV4-3 and TRBJ2-1; TRBD2 might be the D (5 bases). This CDR3 has 13 amino acids. The germline V gene has CDR1 LGHNA and CDR2 YSLEER. Trimming took 0 bases from V and 10 from J, leaving 10 bases between them. This CDR3 is CASSQDPGREQFF. The CDR3 DNA is TGCGCCAGCAGCCAAGACCCGGGGAGAGAGCAGTTCTTC.

The chain has TRBV4-1 and TRBJ1-1; weak D call: TRBD1 (6 bases). There are 13 residues in the CDR3. Germline assignment: CDR1 MGHRA and CDR2 YSYEKL. Between the trimmed V and J ends, which lost 4 bases and 7 bases, there was a span of 13 bases. The CDR3, as DNA: TGCGCCAGCAGCCGGACAGCGCTCGATGAAGCTTTCTTT. It is translated as CASSRTALDEAFF.

The rearrangement links TRBV27 to TRBJ2-1; TRBD2 matches at 16 bases. The length of the CDR3 is 16 residues. Per germline, CDR1 MNHEY and CDR2 SMNVEV (reference sequence). The ends lost 6 bases at V and 7 bases at J; junction bases unmatched: 6. The CDR3 is CASRITGLAGGNEQFF. The CDR3, as DNA: TGTGCCAGCAGAATAACGGGACTAGCGGGAGGGAATGAGCAGTTCTTC.

The CDR3 here is CASSLGNTDTQYF. Here the CDR3 DNA reads TGTGCCAGCAGTCTTGGAAACACAGATACGCAGTATTTT. The chain links TRBV2 to TRBJ2-3, with D hard to call. The germline V gene encodes CDR1 SNHLY and CDR2 FYNNEI. Trimming cost V 5 bases and J 2 bases, with 8 bases left between them. The CDR3 length is 13 residues.

Details on this clone: Other DNA sequences in the sample encode the same CDR3. The chain combines TRBV4-2 with TRBJ2-7; TRBD1 matches 8 bases. The J segment lost 2 bases and the V segment lost 4 bases, leaving 7 bases of the junction unmatched. The germline CDR1 and CDR2 sequences are LGHNA and YNFKEQ. This CDR3 contains 15 residues. CDR3 region: CASSLGTGGTYEQYF. CDR3 coding DNA: TGTGCCAGCAGCCTCGGAACAGGGGGGACCTACGAGCAGTACTTC.

The chain links TRBV2 to TRBJ1-3; D is perhaps TRBD1 (5 bases). Trimming cost V 6 bases and J 0 bases, with 15 bases left between them. Germline CDR1 reads SNHLY; CDR2 reads FYNNEI. The CDR3 covers 16 residues. The CDR3 nucleotides are TGTGCCAGCAGCTTAGACCCGGGACCCTCTGGAAACACCATATATTTT. Encoded protein: CASSLDPGPSGNTIYF.

This rearrangement joins TRBV6-6 to TRBJ1-2; the D is unclear. This CDR3 is 14 amino acids long. Trimming took 2 bases from V and 8 from J, leaving 15 bases between them. The germline CDR1 and CDR2 sequences are MNHNY and SVGAGI (reference sequence). The CDR3 nucleotides are TGTGCCAGCAGTTACCCATTACATGGAAGAGGCTACACCTTC. Translated, it gives CASSYPLHGRGYTF.

This clone was counted between two and nine times. The chain has TRBV7-6 and TRBJ1-6, with 7 nucleotides matching TRBD1. The CDR3 loop spans 16 amino acids. V lost 0 bases, J lost 7 bases, and 6 bases stayed unmatched. CDR1 is SGHVS and CDR2 is FNYEAQ in the germline V gene. CDR3 protein: CASSLAQPGQNSPLHF. CDR3 sequence (DNA): TGTGCCAGCAGCTTAGCCCAACCGGGACAGAATTCACCCCTCCACTTT.

In its sample, this clone was seen once. The rearrangement uses TRBV7-6 and TRBJ2-3; D gene unclear. Per the germline V gene, CDR1 is SGHVS and CDR2 is FNYEAQ. V gave up 0 bases and J gave up 0 bases, with 7 bases separating them. This CDR3 region has 15 residues. CDR3 loop: CASSLAGSSTDTQYF. CDR3 nucleotide sequence: TGTGCCAGCAGCTTAGCCGGTTCTAGCACAGATACGCAGTATTTT. The full variable domain, its missing parts supplied by reference TRBV7-6 and TRBJ2-3, is GAGVSQSPRYKVTKRGQDVALRCDPISGHVSLYWYRQALGQGPEFLTYFNYEAQQDKSGLPNDRFSAERPEGSISTLTIQRTEQRDSAMYRCASSLAGSSTDTQYFGPGTRLTVL.

The chain uses TRBV15 and TRBJ1-1; the D is unclear. V was shortened by 0 bases and J by 4 bases, with 6 bases between the two germline ends. Per the germline V gene, CDR1 is LNHNV and CDR2 is YYDKDF (reference sequence). CDR3 length: 13 amino acids. CDR3: CATSRDYSTEAFF. The CDR3 DNA is TGTGCCACCAGCAGAGATTACAGCACTGAAGCTTTCTTT.